This TCR beta chain comes out of a study of HIV-infected patients and healthy controls. This clonotype is judged medium-sized. Its antigen is unidentified. Findings of the study overall: Significantly higher mean Gini indices appeared in HIV-infected repertoires, possibly reflecting oligoclonality. Healthy controls shared more CDR3 sequences between individuals than HIV-infected patients did.

Whole blood was used without fractionation, so all unsorted peripheral T cells were included. RNA came from roughly 2.3 ml of peripheral blood. Alpha and beta constant-region primers primed reverse transcription of about 470 ng RNA. Alpha and beta chain libraries were made separately by chain-specific third strand synthesis with multiplexing indices. Via MiXCR, TCRdb re-called the 5' RACE reads, giving one row per CDR3 protein. The sample has 15,000 or so distinct CDR3 sequences, 9.4% seen once. CDR1 and CDR2 from the germline V gene are SQVTM and ANQGSEA. The CDR3 has 14 amino acids. Trimming pared 7 bases from V and 2 bases from J, leaving 17 bases between.

The V call is TRBV29-1, the J call TRBJ2-5; a weak D match, TRBD1 (6 bases). The sequence derives from an adult in good health. Sample: blood. In DNA, the CDR3 is TGCAGCGGCACAGATACAGGGTATCAAGAGACCCAGTACTTC. Protein product: CSGTDTGYQETQYF.